A single sample gave rise to the 8 T cell receptor beta chains below, sequenced in a study of blood T cells in healthy people across ages. It was with a sample-barcoded 5' primer and a J-beta primer mix that a second PCR of about 6 to 12 cycles was run. TCRdb re-derived calls from the 5' RACE reads in MiXCR, one entry per CDR3 protein. The data contain about 690,000 distinct CDR3 sequences, around 43% of them singletons. Sequencing used blood. All receptors derive from a man aged 80 or over in good health.

Note on this clonotype: Since a much larger clone is just one base distant, this may be a read error. V and J are TRBV2 and TRBJ2-1; possible D gene TRBD2, 5 bases. Per the germline V gene, CDR1 is SNHLY and CDR2 is FYNNEI. CDR3 length: 12 amino acids. V was clipped by 6 bases and J by 15 bases, with 18 bases between them. CDR3 loop: CASRDVAGGRFF. The CDR3 region has the DNA TGTGCCAGCAGGGATGTCGCGGGCGGTAGGTTCTTC. Filled out from reference TRBV2 and TRBJ2-1, the complete variable domain reads EPEVTQTPSHQVTQMGQEVILRCVPISNHLYFYWYRQILGQKVEFLVSFYNNEISEKSEIFDDQFSVERPDGSNFTLKIRSTKLEDSAMYFCASRDVAGGRFFGPGTRLTVL.

The chain combines TRBV15 with TRBJ2-3; 8 positions match TRBD1. The CDR3 covers 16 residues. Germline lookup yields CDR1 LNHNV and CDR2 YYDKDF (reference sequence). Unmatched junction bases numbered 5, after V lost 0 bases and J lost 3 bases. The CDR3 DNA follows: TGTGCCACCAGCAGAGACTCAGGGGGCGCGACAGATACGCAGTATTTT. It yields the protein CATSRDSGGATDTQYF.

This clonotype was observed a single time. The chain couples TRBV7-2 to TRBJ2-7; 8 bases are shared with TRBD1. The CDR3 extends over 15 amino acids. V trimming: 5 bases; J trimming: 3 bases; junction bases outside the gene matches: 9. Germline V gene sequence: CDR1 SGHTA, CDR2 FQGNSA. The CDR3 bases are TGTGCCAGCAGCCTCGCCGGGACAGGAGACTACGAGCAGTACTTC. This codes for CASSLAGTGDYEQYF.

The rearrangement uses TRBV6-1 and TRBJ2-1, with 9 bases fitting TRBD1. Germline lookup yields CDR1 MNHNS and CDR2 SASEGT. The junction had 11 bases not matched to a gene; V was cut back by 2 bases and J by 6 bases. The CDR3 is made up of 17 amino acids. CDR3 nucleotide sequence: TGTGCCAGCAGTGAACGTCGACCGGGACAGGGAACCAATGAGCAGTTCTTC. This translates into CASSERRPGQGTNEQFF.

A few counts support this clonotype. V is TRBV6-1 and J is TRBJ2-3; 13 nucleotides align to TRBD2. CDR1 is MNHNS, CDR2 SASEGT, per germline. V lost 6 bases to trimming and J lost 0 bases; unmatched junction nucleotides: 12. The CDR3 length is 19 residues. The CDR3 DNA follows: TGTGCCAGCAGCCACGAAACTAGCGGGGGGGTGCGCAGCACAGATACGCAGTATTTT. This sequence encodes CASSHETSGGVRSTDTQYF.

Regarding this clonotype: This could be a read error, since a much larger clone is one nucleotide away. This chain links TRBV7-2 with TRBJ2-1; maybe TRBD2 (6 bases). V was trimmed by 4 bases and J by 10 bases, leaving 23 bases between them. Per the germline V gene, CDR1 is SGHTA and CDR2 is FQGNSA. The length of the CDR3 is 16 residues. The CDR3 nucleotides are TGTGCCAGCAGCTCCCAATTCGGGACTCGGACCTACGAGCAGTTCTTC. Its translation: CASSSQFGTRTYEQFF.

This clonotype showed up just once. The chain uses TRBV21-1 and TRBJ2-1. TRBV21-1 is flagged as a pseudogene. The CDR3 is 15 amino acids. The chain's CDR3 is CASSKLSGWDNEQFF. CDR3 coding DNA: TGTGCCAGCAGCAAATTAAGTGGTTGGGACAATGAGCAGTTCTTC.

The J gene is TRBJ1-1, the V gene TRBV5-8; D gene unclear. The CDR3 totals 15 residues. From germline, CDR1 is SGHTS and CDR2 YDEGEE. V dropped 4 bases and J dropped 3 bases, with 16 bases sitting between them. The DNA of the CDR3 is TGTGCCAGCAGCCCCACGGGTCACGGGGACACTGAAGCTTTCTTT. Translating it yields CASSPTGHGDTEAFF.